This T cell receptor (beta chain) was recovered during a study of breast tumors, draining lymph nodes, adjacent tissues. General study findings and limits: The data were judged consistent with most tumor T cells coming from lymph node and expanding in tumor. Tumor repertoires ranked between lymph nodes and nontumor tissue in diversity, with V and J gene preferences.

TCRdb recomputed calls from the multiplex PCR reads with MiXCR, one row per CDR3 protein. This sample has tens of thousands of distinct CDR3 sequences; roughly three fifths occur once, and the top ten carry 15% to 20%. With 3 bases removed from V and 4 bases from J, the gap between germline ends came to 9 bases. Germline V lookup: CDR1 SGHAT, CDR2 FQNNGV. The CDR3 has 13 residues. This clonotype was observed at least ten times. Its matching antigen is unknown. The chain carries TRBV11-2 and TRBJ2-5; D is uncertain. The receptor's source is a female donor with breast cancer. Some clones in this sample may be carry-over from other donors' samples. Input material: tumor-adjacent breast tissue. This CDR3 is CASSFGYRETQYF. The CDR3 nucleotides are TGTGCCAGCAGCTTTGGATATCGAGAGACCCAGTACTTC.